This T cell receptor (beta chain) emerged from a study of OX40 agonist ivuxolimab in advanced cancers. This table comes from immunoSEQ multiplex PCR, and its TCRdb copy is limited to in-frame clones, with some not included. The sample carries 40,000 to 50,000 clones, around 88% recorded once. CDR3 length: 14 amino acids. Trimming at V came to 5 bases and at J to 0 bases, leaving 4 bases not matched to a gene. Looked up from germline, CDR1 is SGHAT and CDR2 is FQNNGV. With autoimmune disease history or systemic immunosuppression, patients were excluded. The receptor was derived from an adult with an advanced solid tumor such as melanoma, head and neck, liver or kidney cancer. Here the sequenced sample was CD4+ or CD8+ T cells sorted from blood, taken in a trial of the OX40 agonist ivuxolimab. The chain is built from TRBV11-2 and TRBJ2-7; 7 positions match TRBD2. This CDR3 reads CASSLRDYSYEQYF. The CDR3 DNA reads as TGTGCCAGCAGCCTCCGGGACTACTCCTACGAGCAGTACTTC.